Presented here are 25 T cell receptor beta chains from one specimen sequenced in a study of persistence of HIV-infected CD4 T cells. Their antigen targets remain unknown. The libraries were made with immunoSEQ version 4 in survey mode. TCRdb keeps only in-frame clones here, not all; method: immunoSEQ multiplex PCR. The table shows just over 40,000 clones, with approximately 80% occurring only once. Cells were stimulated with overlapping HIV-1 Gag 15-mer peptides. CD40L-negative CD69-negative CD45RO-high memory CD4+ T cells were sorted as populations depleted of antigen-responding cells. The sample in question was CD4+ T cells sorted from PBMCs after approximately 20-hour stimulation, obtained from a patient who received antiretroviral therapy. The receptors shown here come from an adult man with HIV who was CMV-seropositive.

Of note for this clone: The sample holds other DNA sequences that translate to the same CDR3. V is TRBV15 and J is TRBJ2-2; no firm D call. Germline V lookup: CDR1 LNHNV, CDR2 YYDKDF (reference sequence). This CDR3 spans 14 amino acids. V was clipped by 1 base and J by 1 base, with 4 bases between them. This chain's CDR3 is CATSRGGNTGELFF. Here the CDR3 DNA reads TGTGCCACCAGCAGAGGGGGGAACACCGGGGAGCTGTTTTTT.

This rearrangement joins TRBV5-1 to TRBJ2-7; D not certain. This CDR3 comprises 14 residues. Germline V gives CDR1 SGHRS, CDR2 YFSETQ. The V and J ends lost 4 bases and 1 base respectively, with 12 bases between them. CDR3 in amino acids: CASSRQAESYEQYF. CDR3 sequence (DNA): TGCGCCAGCAGCCGGCAGGCGGAGTCCTACGAGCAGTACTTC.

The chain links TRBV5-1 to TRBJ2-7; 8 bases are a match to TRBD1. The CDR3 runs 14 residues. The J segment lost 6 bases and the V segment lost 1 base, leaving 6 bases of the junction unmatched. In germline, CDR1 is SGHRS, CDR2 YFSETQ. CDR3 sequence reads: CASSLRTGQGEQYF. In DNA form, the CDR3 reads TGCGCCAGCAGCTTGAGGACAGGGCAGGGCGAGCAGTACTTC.

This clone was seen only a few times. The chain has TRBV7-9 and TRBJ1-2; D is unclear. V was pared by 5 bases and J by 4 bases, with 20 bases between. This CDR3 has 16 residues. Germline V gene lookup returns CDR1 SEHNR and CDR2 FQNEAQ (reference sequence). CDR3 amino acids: CASSPSGVIMIYGYTF. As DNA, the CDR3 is TGTGCCAGCAGCCCCTCCGGGGTGATAATGATCTATGGCTACACCTTC.

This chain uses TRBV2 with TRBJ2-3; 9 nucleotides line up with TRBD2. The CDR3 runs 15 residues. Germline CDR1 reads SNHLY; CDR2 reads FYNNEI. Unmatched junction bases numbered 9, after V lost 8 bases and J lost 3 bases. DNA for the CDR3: TGTGCCAGCCGGTTCGGACTAGCGATAACAGATACGCAGTATTTT. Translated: CASRFGLAITDTQYF.

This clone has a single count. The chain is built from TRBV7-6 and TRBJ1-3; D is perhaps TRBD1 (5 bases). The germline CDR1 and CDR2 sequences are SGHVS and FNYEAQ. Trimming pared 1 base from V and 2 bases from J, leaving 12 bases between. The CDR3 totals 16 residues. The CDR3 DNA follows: TGTGCCAGCAGCTTAGGCGGGGGGACGGCTGGAAACACCATATATTTT. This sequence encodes CASSLGGGTAGNTIYF.

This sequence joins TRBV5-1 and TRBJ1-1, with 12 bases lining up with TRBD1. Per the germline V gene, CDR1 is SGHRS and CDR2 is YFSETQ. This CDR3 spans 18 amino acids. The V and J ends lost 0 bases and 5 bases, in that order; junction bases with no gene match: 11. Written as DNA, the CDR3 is TGCGCCAGCAGCTTGGCCGGGGGACAGGGGGCATTTGGGACTGAAGCTTTCTTT. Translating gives CASSLAGGQGAFGTEAFF.

Here the CDR3 DNA reads TGTGCCTGGGAGCCTGGGAGAGGTGAGACCCAGTACTTC. As protein: CAWEPGRGETQYF. The chain uses TRBV30 and TRBJ2-5; tentatively, D is TRBD2 (5 bases). The CDR3 is 13 amino acids. Germline V lookup: CDR1 GTSNPN, CDR2 SVGIG (reference sequence). V lost 5 bases, J lost 5 bases, and 15 bases lay in between.

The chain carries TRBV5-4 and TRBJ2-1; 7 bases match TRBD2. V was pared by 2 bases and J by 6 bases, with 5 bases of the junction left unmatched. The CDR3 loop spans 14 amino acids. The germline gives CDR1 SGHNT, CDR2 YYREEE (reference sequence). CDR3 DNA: TGTGCCAGCAGCTTTTCCGGGGGGTCCAATGAGCAGTTCTTC. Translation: CASSFSGGSNEQFF.

CDR3: CASSPTTGLNTEAFF. The CDR3 coding sequence is TGTGCCAGCTCACCAACGACAGGGCTGAACACTGAAGCTTTCTTT. The rearrangement joins TRBV18 to TRBJ1-1, with TRBD1 matching over 7 bases. The CDR3 is 15 residues long. Germline V gene sequence: CDR1 KGHSH, CDR2 LQKENI. V was clipped by 2 bases and J by 0 bases; unmatched bases: 3.

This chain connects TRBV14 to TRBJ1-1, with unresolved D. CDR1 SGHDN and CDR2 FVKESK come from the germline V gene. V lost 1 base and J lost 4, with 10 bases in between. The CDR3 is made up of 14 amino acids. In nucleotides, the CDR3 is TGTGCCAGCAGCCAAGCCGTAAAAGGCACTGAAGCTTTCTTT. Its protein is CASSQAVKGTEAFF.

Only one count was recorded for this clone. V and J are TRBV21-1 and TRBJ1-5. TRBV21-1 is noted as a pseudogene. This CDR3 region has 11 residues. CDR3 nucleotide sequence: TGTGCCAGCAGCCCCCCCCCGCCCCAGCATTTT. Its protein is CASSPPPPQHF.

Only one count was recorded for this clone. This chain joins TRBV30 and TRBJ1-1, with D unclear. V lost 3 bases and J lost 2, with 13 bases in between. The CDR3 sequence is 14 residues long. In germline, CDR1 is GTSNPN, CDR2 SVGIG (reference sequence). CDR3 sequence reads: CAWRRRGLNTEAFF. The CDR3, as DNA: TGTGCCTGGAGGAGACGTGGGCTTAACACTGAAGCTTTCTTT.

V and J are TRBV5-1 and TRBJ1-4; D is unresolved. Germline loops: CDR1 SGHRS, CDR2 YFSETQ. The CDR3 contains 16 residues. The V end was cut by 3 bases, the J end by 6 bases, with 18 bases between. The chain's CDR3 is CASSSLAGYRDEKLFF. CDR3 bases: TGCGCCAGCAGCTCTCTAGCCGGTTATAGGGATGAAAAACTGTTTTTT.

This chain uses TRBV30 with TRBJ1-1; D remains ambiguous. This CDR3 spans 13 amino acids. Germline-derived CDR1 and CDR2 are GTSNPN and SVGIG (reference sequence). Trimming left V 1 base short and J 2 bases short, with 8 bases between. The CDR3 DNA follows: TGTGCCTGGAGTGCCGCCGATAACACTGAAGCTTTCTTT. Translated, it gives CAWSAADNTEAFF.

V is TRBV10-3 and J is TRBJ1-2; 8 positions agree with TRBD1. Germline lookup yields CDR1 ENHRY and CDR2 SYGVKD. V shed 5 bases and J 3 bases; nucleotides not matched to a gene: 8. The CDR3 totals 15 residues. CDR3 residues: CAISSRQGADYGYTF. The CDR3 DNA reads TGTGCCATCAGTTCTAGGCAGGGGGCAGACTATGGCTACACCTTC.

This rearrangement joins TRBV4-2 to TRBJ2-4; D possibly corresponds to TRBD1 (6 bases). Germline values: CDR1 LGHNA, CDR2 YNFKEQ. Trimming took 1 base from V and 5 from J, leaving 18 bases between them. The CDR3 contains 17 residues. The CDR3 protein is CASSQGLTGNSQNIQYF. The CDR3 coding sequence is TGTGCCAGCAGCCAAGGCCTCACAGGGAATTCCCAAAACATTCAGTACTTC.

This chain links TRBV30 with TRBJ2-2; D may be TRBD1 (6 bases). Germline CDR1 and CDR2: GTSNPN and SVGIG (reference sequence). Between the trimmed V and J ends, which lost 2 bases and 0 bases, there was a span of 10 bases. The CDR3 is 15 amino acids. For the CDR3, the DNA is TGTGCCTGGAGTAAGGGACATTCGAACACCGGGGAGCTGTTTTTT. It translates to CAWSKGHSNTGELFF. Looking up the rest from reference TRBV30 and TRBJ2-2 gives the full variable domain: SQTIHQWPATLVQPVGSPLSLECTVEGTSNPNLYWYRQAAGRGLQLLFYSVGIGQISSEVPQNLSASRPQDRQFILSSKKLLLSDSGFYLCAWSKGHSNTGELFFGEGSRLTVL.

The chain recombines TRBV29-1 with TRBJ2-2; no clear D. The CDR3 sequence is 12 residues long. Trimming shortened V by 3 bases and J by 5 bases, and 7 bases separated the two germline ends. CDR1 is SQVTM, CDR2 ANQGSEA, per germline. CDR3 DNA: TGCAGCGTTGATTCTCCTACCGGGGAGCTGTTTTTT. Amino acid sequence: CSVDSPTGELFF.

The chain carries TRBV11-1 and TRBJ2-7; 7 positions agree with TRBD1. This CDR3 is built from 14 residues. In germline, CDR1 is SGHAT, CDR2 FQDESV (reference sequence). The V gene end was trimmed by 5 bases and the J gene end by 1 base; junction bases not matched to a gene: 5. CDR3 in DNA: TGTGCCAGCAGCCACAGGGGTCTTTCCTACGAGCAGTACTTC. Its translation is CASSHRGLSYEQYF.

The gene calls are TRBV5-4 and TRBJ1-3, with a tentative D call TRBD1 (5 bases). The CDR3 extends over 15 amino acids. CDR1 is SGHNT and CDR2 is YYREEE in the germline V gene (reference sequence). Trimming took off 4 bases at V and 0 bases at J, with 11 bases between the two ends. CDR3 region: CASSLDSRSGNTIYF. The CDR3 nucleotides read TGTGCCAGCAGCCTCGACAGCCGCTCTGGAAACACCATATATTTT. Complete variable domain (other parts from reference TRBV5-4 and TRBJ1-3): ETGVTQSPTHLIKTRGQQVTLRCSSQSGHNTVSWYQQALGQGPQFIFQYYREEENGRGNFPPRFSGLQFPNYSSELNVNALELDDSALYLCASSLDSRSGNTIYFGEGSWLTVV.

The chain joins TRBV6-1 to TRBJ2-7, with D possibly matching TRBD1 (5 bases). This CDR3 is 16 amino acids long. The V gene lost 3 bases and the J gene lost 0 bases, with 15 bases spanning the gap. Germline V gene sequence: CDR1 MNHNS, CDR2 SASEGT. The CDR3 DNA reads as TGTGCCAGCAGTGACCCCGGACACCTGAGCTCCTACGAGCAGTACTTC. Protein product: CASSDPGHLSSYEQYF.

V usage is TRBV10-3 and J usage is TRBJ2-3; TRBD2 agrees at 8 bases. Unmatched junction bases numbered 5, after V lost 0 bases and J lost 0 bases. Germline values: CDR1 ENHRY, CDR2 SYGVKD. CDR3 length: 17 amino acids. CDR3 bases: TGTGCCATCAGTGAGTCTCGGGGGGGCCCTAGCACAGATACGCAGTATTTT. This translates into CAISESRGGPSTDTQYF.

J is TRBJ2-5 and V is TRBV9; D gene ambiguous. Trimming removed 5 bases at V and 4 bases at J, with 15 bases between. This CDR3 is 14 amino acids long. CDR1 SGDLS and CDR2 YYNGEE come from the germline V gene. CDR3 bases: TGTGCCAGCAGTCCCCGTTTCCGACGAGAGACCCAGTACTTC. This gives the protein CASSPRFRRETQYF.

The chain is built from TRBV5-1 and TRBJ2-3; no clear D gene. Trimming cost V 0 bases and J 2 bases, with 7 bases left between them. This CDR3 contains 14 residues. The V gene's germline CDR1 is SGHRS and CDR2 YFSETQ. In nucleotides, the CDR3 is TGCGCCAGCAGCTTGGATGGGCCCACAGATACGCAGTATTTT. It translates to CASSLDGPTDTQYF.